The next 15 T cell receptor beta chains were all read from a single sample in a study of T cell repertoires in cytomegalovirus infection. In TCRdb, the reads were re-called with MiXCR into one record per CDR3 protein. The repertoire holds hundreds of thousands of distinct CDR3 sequences, with about a tenth as singletons. Sequencing was done on a sample of PBMCs. Receptor source: a human donor in good health (CMV status not recorded). Some clones in this sample may be carry-over from other donors' samples.

Many counts were recorded for this clonotype. The chain has TRBV29-1 and TRBJ2-4, with D perhaps given as TRBD1 or TRBD2 (6 bases each). V lost 7 bases and J lost 1, with 11 bases in between. Per germline, CDR1 SQVTM and CDR2 ANQGSEA. CDR3 length: 13 amino acids. The CDR3, as DNA: TGCAGCGCCCCCGGGGGCGCCAAAAACATTCAGTACTTC. It translates to CSAPGGAKNIQYF.

This clonotype was counted at least ten times. The CDR3 region is CASSLGRDRQYF. In DNA form, the CDR3 reads TGTGCCAGCAGCTTAGGGCGGGACAGGCAGTACTTC. This rearrangement joins TRBV7-8 to TRBJ2-4; TRBD1 agrees at 8 bases. CDR3 size: 12 residues. With 1 base clipped from V and 13 bases from J, the junction kept 3 bases outside the gene matches. The V gene's germline CDR1 is SGHVS and CDR2 FQNEAQ. Filled out from reference TRBV7-8 and TRBJ2-4, the complete variable domain reads GAGVSQSPRYKVAKRGQDVALRCDPISGHVSLFWYQQALGQGPEFLTYFQNEAQLDKSGLPSDRFFAERPEGSVSTLKIQRTQQEDSAVYLCASSLGRDRQYFGAGTRLSVL.

The chain links TRBV24-1 to TRBJ2-1; 7 bases match TRBD1. The germline CDR1 and CDR2 sequences are KGHDR and SFDVKD. With 9 bases clipped from V and 8 bases from J, the junction kept 15 bases outside the gene matches. CDR3 length equals 15 residues. CDR3 sequence reads: CATASADRPSHEQFF. The CDR3 region has the DNA TGTGCCACCGCATCGGCGGACAGGCCGTCCCATGAGCAGTTCTTC.

The chain links TRBV28 to TRBJ1-5; 7 bases are a match to TRBD1. Germline loops: CDR1 MDHEN, CDR2 SYDVKM. V lost 7 bases to trimming and J lost 4 bases; unmatched junction nucleotides: 16. This CDR3 has 17 amino acids. CDR3 amino acids: CASKKGWGQNTNQPQHF. In nucleotides, the CDR3 is TGTGCCAGCAAAAAGGGGTGGGGACAGAACACAAATCAGCCCCAGCATTTT.

This clonotype was found many times. The chain employs TRBV7-2 and TRBJ1-6; 9 nucleotides align to TRBD1. CDR3 length: 15 amino acids. Germline loops: CDR1 SGHTA, CDR2 FQGNSA. V was pared by 5 bases and J by 10 bases, with 9 bases of the junction left unmatched. CDR3 loop: CASSVPDRGSSPLHF. The DNA for the CDR3 is TGTGCCAGCAGCGTACCGGACAGGGGATCCTCACCCCTCCACTTT.

In its sample, this clonotype was seen many times. The chain couples TRBV7-2 to TRBJ1-2, with D possibly being TRBD1 (5 bases). V gave up 3 bases and J gave up 5 bases, with 10 bases separating them. Germline V CDR1 and CDR2: SGHTA, FQGNSA. The CDR3 covers 13 residues. The CDR3 bases are TGTGCCAGCAGCTTCGCAGCAGGGTATGGCTACACCTTC. Translation: CASSFAAGYGYTF.

The table lists this clonotype with a few counts. The rearrangement links TRBV28 to TRBJ2-7; D is uncertain. Germline lookup yields CDR1 MDHEN and CDR2 SYDVKM. The CDR3 totals 12 residues. The V end was cut by 1 base, the J end by 6 bases, with 7 bases between. In DNA form, the CDR3 reads TGTGCCAGCAGTTTATTAATGGCCGAGCAGTACTTC. Residues: CASSLLMAEQYF.

This clonotype was counted between two and nine times. The chain joins TRBV7-4 to TRBJ2-5, with 10 bases aligning to TRBD1. Unmatched junction bases numbered 11, after V lost 6 bases and J lost 4 bases. Germline values: CDR1 SGHVT, CDR2 SQSDAQ. This CDR3 contains 16 residues. The CDR3 protein is CASSSTGTGVGETQYF. Written as DNA, the CDR3 is TGTGCCAGCAGTTCAACCGGGACAGGGGTCGGAGAGACCCAGTACTTC.

This clonotype was recorded a few times. The genes are TRBV6-6 and TRBJ2-3; TRBD1 agrees at 9 bases. Germline CDR1 reads MNHNY; CDR2 reads SVGAGI (reference sequence). The V gene end was trimmed by 7 bases and the J gene end by 4 bases; junction bases not matched to a gene: 9. CDR3 length: 15 residues. For the CDR3, the DNA is TGTGCCAGCAAGCCGGGACAGGGTTTCGCAGATACGCAGTATTTT. Protein: CASKPGQGFADTQYF.

In this sample, this clonotype turned up a few times. This chain connects TRBV19 to TRBJ2-2; D possibly corresponds to TRBD1 (6 bases). The CDR3 runs to 14 residues. V lost 9 bases and J 0 bases, leaving 11 bases between the germline ends. Germline CDR1 is LNHDA and CDR2 is SQIVND (reference sequence). The CDR3 region has the DNA TGTGCCAGCGCGAGGGACACGAACACCGGGGAGCTGTTTTTT. Translated: CASARDTNTGELFF.

This clonotype was recorded at least ten times. V gene TRBV24-1 combines with J gene TRBJ2-3; D gene ambiguous. Germline lookup yields CDR1 KGHDR and CDR2 SFDVKD. The length of the CDR3 is 15 residues. V was clipped by 3 bases and J by 6 bases, with 15 bases between them. CDR3 in DNA: TGTGCCACCAGTGATACAGCGTTCTACGGGGATACGCAGTATTTT. This sequence encodes CATSDTAFYGDTQYF.

This clonotype has more than one count but fewer than ten. V gene TRBV20-1 combines with J gene TRBJ1-5; D unclear. The CDR3 loop spans 14 amino acids. Per the germline V gene, CDR1 is DFQATT and CDR2 is SNEGSKA (reference sequence). Trimming took 4 bases from V and 0 from J, leaving 10 bases between them. In nucleotides, the CDR3 is TGCAGTGCTAAATCGGGGATTAGCAATCAGCCCCAGCATTTT. Residues: CSAKSGISNQPQHF.

The chain joins TRBV27 to TRBJ2-4, with 8 bases aligning to TRBD1. CDR1 and CDR2 from the germline V gene are MNHEY and SMNVEV (reference sequence). CDR3 length: 16 amino acids. The V and J ends lost 4 bases and 4 bases, in that order; junction bases with no gene match: 9. The CDR3 DNA reads TGTGCCAGCAGTTCGGTAGAGACAGGGGAAAAAAACATTCAGTACTTC. Its translation: CASSSVETGEKNIQYF.

This clonotype was seen ten or more times. J is TRBJ1-1 and V is TRBV19, with unresolved D. This CDR3 comprises 14 residues. Germline V CDR1 and CDR2: LNHDA, SQIVND (reference sequence). The V and J ends lost 2 bases and 0 bases respectively, with 7 bases between them. CDR3 amino acids: CASSINTLNTEAFF. CDR3 DNA sequence: TGTGCCAGTAGTATAAATACGCTGAACACTGAAGCTTTCTTT.

This clonotype was detected ten times or more. DNA of the CDR3: TGCAGCGTTGGCTCTGTCGGCCAAAACCCCAACTATGGCTACACCTTC. Translated, it gives CSVGSVGQNPNYGYTF. The chain joins TRBV29-1 to TRBJ1-2; D is unresolved. V was clipped by 4 bases and J by 2 bases, with 20 bases between them. The CDR3 spans 16 residues. Germline CDR1 reads SQVTM; CDR2 reads ANQGSEA.